This paragraph covers one TCR beta chain sequence. This CDR3 contains 12 residues. Germline V gene sequence: CDR1 KGHDR, CDR2 SFDVKD. The V gene lost 2 bases and the J gene lost 7 bases, with 8 bases spanning the gap. The sample comes from a study of blood T cell repertoires in COVID-19. Across the study: Acute and convalescent COVID-19 specimens originated in the United States, Italy and Spain. Nucleic acid was either cDNA or gDNA, and it came from T cells, B-cell-depleted T cells, or PBMCs.

Original analysis: Reference gene primer amplification in the assay estimated nucleated cell counts. Clones were read by immunoSEQ multiplex PCR, and TCRdb kept only the in-frame ones, dropping some. V and J calls and clone size come straight from that table; D and trimming were deduced from the DNA. This table holds hundreds of thousands of clones, about 82% found once. The chain carries TRBV24-1 and TRBJ2-7; D gene uncertain. Input material: peripheral blood. The receptor comes from a human donor in a cohort sampled during active COVID-19. This chain's CDR3 is CATSDSEEEQYF. Here the CDR3 DNA reads TGTGCCACCAGTGATTCTGAAGAGGAGCAGTACTTC.